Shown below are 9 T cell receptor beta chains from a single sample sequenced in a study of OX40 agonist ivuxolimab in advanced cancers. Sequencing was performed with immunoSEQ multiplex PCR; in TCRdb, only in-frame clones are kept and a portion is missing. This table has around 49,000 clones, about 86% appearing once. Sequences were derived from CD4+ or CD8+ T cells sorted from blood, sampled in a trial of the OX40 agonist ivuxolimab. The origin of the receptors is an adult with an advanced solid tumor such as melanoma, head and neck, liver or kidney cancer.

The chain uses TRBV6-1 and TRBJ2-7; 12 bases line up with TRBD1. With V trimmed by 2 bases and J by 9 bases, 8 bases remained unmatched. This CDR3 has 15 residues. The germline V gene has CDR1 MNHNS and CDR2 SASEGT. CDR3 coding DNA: TGTGCCAGCAGTGAATTTGCGGGACAGGGGGCTTCGCAGTACTTC. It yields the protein CASSEFAGQGASQYF.

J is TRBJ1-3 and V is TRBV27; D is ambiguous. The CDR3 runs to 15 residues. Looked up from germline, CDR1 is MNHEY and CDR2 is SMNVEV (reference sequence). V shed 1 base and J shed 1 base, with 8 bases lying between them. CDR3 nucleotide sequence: TGTGCCAGCAGTTTATGGTCGGGGTCTGGAAACACCATATATTTT. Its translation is CASSLWSGSGNTIYF.

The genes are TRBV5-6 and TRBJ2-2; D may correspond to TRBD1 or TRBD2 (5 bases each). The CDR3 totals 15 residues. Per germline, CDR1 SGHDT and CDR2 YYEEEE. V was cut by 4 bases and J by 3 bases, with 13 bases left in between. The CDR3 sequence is CASSPGRWDTGELFF. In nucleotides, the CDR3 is TGTGCCAGCAGCCCGGGGCGGTGGGACACCGGGGAGCTGTTTTTT.

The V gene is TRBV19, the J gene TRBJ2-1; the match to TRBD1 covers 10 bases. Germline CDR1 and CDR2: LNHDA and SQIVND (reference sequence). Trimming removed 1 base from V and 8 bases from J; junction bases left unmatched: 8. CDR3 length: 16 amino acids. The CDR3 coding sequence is TGTGCCAGTAGTATAGTGCTGGGGACAGGGGTTTATGAGCAGTTCTTC. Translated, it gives CASSIVLGTGVYEQFF. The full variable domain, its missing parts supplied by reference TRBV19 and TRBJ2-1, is DGGITQSPKYLFRKEGQNVTLSCEQNLNHDAMYWYRQDPGQGLRLIYYSQIVNDFQKGDIAEGYSVSREKKESFPLTVTSAQKNPTAFYLCASSIVLGTGVYEQFFGPGTRLTVL.

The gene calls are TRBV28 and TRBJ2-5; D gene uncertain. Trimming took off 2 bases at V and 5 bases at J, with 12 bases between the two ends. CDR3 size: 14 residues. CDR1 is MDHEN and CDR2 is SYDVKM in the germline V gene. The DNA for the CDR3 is TGTGCCAGCAGTTTAATACAGCTCGATGAGACCCAGTACTTC. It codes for CASSLIQLDETQYF.

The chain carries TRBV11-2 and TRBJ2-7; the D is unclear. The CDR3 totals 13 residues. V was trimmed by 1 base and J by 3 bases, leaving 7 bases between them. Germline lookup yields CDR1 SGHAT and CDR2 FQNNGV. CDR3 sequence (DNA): TGTGCCAGCAGCTTAGCTCTTAGCTACGAGCAGTACTTC. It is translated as CASSLALSYEQYF.

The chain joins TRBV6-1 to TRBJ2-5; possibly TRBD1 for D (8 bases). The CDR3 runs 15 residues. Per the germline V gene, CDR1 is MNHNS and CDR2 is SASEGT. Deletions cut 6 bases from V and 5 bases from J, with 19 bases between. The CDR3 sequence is CASSPLQGGAETQYF. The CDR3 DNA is TGTGCCAGCAGCCCCCTACAGGGGGGGGCGGAGACCCAGTACTTC.

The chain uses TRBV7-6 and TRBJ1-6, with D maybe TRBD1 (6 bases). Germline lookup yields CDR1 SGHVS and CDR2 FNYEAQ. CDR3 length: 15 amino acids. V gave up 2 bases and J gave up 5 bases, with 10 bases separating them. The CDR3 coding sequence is TGTGCCAGCAGCTTAAGCGAGGGGGATAATTCACCCCTCCACTTT. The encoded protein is CASSLSEGDNSPLHF.

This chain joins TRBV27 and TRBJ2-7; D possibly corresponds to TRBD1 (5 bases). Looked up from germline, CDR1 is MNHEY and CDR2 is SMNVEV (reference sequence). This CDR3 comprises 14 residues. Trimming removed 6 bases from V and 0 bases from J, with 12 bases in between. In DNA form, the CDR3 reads TGTGCCAGCAGAGTCAGGGTTAACTCCTACGAGCAGTACTTC. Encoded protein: CASRVRVNSYEQYF.